Following are 18 T cell receptor beta chains from one sample sequenced in a study of blood T cells in healthy people across ages. With a J-beta primer mix and a sample-barcoded 5' primer, a second PCR ran roughly 6 to 11 cycles. Using its own MiXCR run on the 5' RACE reads, TCRdb lists one record per CDR3 protein. The sample includes some 1.4 million distinct CDR3 sequences, around 39% of them seen just once. The sequenced sample was blood. These receptors were obtained from a woman aged 18-30 years in good health.

CDR3 sequence reads: CASSDLRETNEKLFF. The CDR3 nucleotides are TGTGCCAGCAGTGACCTCCGGGAAACTAATGAAAAACTGTTTTTT. The chain carries TRBV6-1 and TRBJ1-4; no definite D call. The CDR3 is 15 amino acids. V was clipped by 3 bases and J by 1 base, with 9 bases between them. Germline CDR1 MNHNS, CDR2 SASEGT.

V and J are TRBV20-1 and TRBJ2-5; unclear D gene. Trimming pared 5 bases from V and 2 bases from J, leaving 18 bases between. Germline CDR1 and CDR2: DFQATT and SNEGSKA (reference sequence). The CDR3 has 15 residues. The CDR3 reads CSADPPFGVQETQYF. The DNA of the CDR3 is TGCAGTGCTGACCCTCCTTTTGGGGTTCAAGAGACCCAGTACTTC.

V and J are TRBV4-1 and TRBJ2-7, with D possibly being TRBD2 (6 bases). CDR1 is MGHRA and CDR2 is YSYEKL in the germline V gene. The CDR3 is made up of 16 amino acids. Between the trimmed V and J ends, which lost 3 bases and 1 base, there was a span of 16 bases. The CDR3 sequence is CASSHLGEGGSYEQYF. CDR3 bases: TGCGCCAGCAGCCACTTAGGCGAGGGAGGTTCCTACGAGCAGTACTTC.

The chain uses TRBV27 and TRBJ2-5; no clear D. The CDR3 extends over 11 amino acids. Germline V gene sequence: CDR1 MNHEY, CDR2 SMNVEV (reference sequence). V gave up 8 bases and J gave up 5 bases, with 9 bases separating them. As DNA, the CDR3 is TGTGCCAGCTTATACGGGGAGACCCAGTACTTC. Protein product: CASLYGETQYF.

With regard to this clonotype: A much larger clone differs by one base, so this may be a read error. V gene TRBV20-1 combines with J gene TRBJ1-2; 10 bases agree with TRBD1. CDR1 DFQATT and CDR2 SNEGSKA come from the germline V gene (reference sequence). This CDR3 comprises 14 residues. Trimming at V came to 6 bases and at J to 6 bases, leaving 10 bases not matched to a gene. The CDR3 sequence is CSAPARDRGDGYTF. The CDR3 nucleotides are TGCAGTGCGCCAGCCAGGGACAGGGGTGATGGCTACACCTTC.

The chain carries TRBV19 and TRBJ2-4; D is ambiguous. The last part of the DNA fits TRBJ2-7 better; the J call may be wrong. Germline V gene data show CDR1 as LNHDA and CDR2 as SQIVND (reference sequence). The CDR3 length is 13 residues. The DNA for the CDR3 is TGTGCCAGTAAGGCCAACTATAAGAACGAGCAGTACTTC. Amino acids: CASKANYKNEQYF.

The chain recombines TRBV20-1 with TRBJ2-3, with 9 bases fitting TRBD2. The CDR3 is 16 amino acids. The V and J ends lost 3 bases and 2 bases, in that order; junction bases with no gene match: 9. The germline CDR1 and CDR2 sequences are DFQATT and SNEGSKA (reference sequence). Written as DNA, the CDR3 is TGCAGTGCTAGTGATGTAGCGGGAGATTACACAGATACGCAGTATTTT. It is translated as CSASDVAGDYTDTQYF.

This clonotype is a singleton in its sample. CDR3 coding DNA: TGTGCCAGCAGCTTGGCGGGCAGGGGTGTCTATGGCTACACCTTC. It translates to CASSLAGRGVYGYTF. V and J are TRBV5-4 and TRBJ1-2, with D maybe TRBD1 (6 bases). The ends were cut back, 0 bases at V and 4 bases at J, with 13 bases in the middle. CDR3 length equals 15 residues. Looked up from germline, CDR1 is SGHNT and CDR2 is YYREEE (reference sequence).

The chain recombines TRBV4-2 with TRBJ2-7; 16 nucleotides line up with TRBD2. V shed 4 bases, J shed 3 bases, and the junction held 3 bases outside the gene matches. The CDR3 runs to 16 residues. Germline V CDR1 and CDR2: LGHNA, YNFKEQ. In DNA form, the CDR3 reads TGTGCCAGCAGCCCGGGACTAGCGGGAGGGATCTACGAGCAGTACTTC. Its protein product is CASSPGLAGGIYEQYF.

The rearrangement uses TRBV6-5 and TRBJ2-5; 9 bases match TRBD2. The length of the CDR3 is 17 residues. After removal of 2 bases from V and 1 base from J, the junction contained 8 bases not matched to a gene. Germline V gives CDR1 MNHEY, CDR2 SVGAGI. The DNA of the CDR3 is TGTGCCAGCAGTTACCTGGGAGCTAGCGGGGTCCAAGAGACCCAGTACTTC. Translating it yields CASSYLGASGVQETQYF.

The rearrangement uses TRBV20-1 and TRBJ1-2; a possible D gene is TRBD1 (5 bases). The CDR3 length is 15 residues. Trimming stripped 0 bases from V and 1 base from J, with 12 bases between. Per germline, CDR1 DFQATT and CDR2 SNEGSKA (reference sequence). Here the CDR3 reads CSARDDSKLNYGYTF. The CDR3 bases are TGCAGTGCTAGAGATGACAGCAAGCTTAACTATGGCTACACCTTC.

Notes on this clonotype: Being one base from a much bigger clone, this may be a read error. The chain recombines TRBV10-3 with TRBJ2-5, with D perhaps matching TRBD2 (5 bases). The CDR3 is made up of 13 amino acids. V lost 7 bases, J lost 2 bases, and 11 bases lay in between. CDR1 ENHRY and CDR2 SYGVKD come from the germline V gene. The CDR3 DNA follows: TGTGCCATCAACGGACGGGAACAAGAGACCCAGTACTTC. It specifies CAINGREQETQYF.

The V gene is TRBV29-1, the J gene TRBJ2-2, with 7 bases fitting TRBD2. There are 13 residues in the CDR3. The V gene's germline CDR1 is SQVTM and CDR2 ANQGSEA. Germline trimming cut 7 bases from V and 4 bases from J; bases unmatched to any gene: 6. The CDR3 reads CSGGGSGTGELFF. The CDR3 DNA reads TGCAGCGGCGGCGGGAGCGGCACCGGGGAGCTGTTTTTT.

The gene calls are TRBV7-2 and TRBJ2-5; 7 nucleotides match TRBD2. The CDR3 length is 16 residues. After removal of 1 base from V and 1 base from J, the junction contained 6 bases not matched to a gene. Germline V gene data show CDR1 as SGHTA and CDR2 as FQGNSA. CDR3 region: CASSLESSGLQETQYF. CDR3 DNA: TGTGCCAGCAGCTTAGAGTCTAGCGGACTCCAAGAGACCCAGTACTTC.

In its sample, this clonotype was seen a few times. The gene calls are TRBV5-1 and TRBJ2-4; no clear D gene. Per the germline V gene, CDR1 is SGHRS and CDR2 is YFSETQ. V was trimmed by 3 bases and J by 9 bases, leaving 16 bases between them. The CDR3 spans 14 residues. DNA for the CDR3: TGCGCCAGCAGCTCCAACGGCGATTTAGGCATTCAGTACTTC. It codes for CASSSNGDLGIQYF.

V gene TRBV12-3 or TRBV12-4 combines with J gene TRBJ1-5; possibly TRBD1 for D (5 bases). The CDR3 extends over 17 amino acids. The V end lost 3 bases, the J end lost 5 bases, and 20 bases lay between the germline ends. The CDR3 coding sequence is TGTGCCAGCAGTTTCGGGCGTGGGGGTAGGGAGGATCAGCCCCAGCATTTT. Its translation: CASSFGRGGREDQPQHF.

V usage is TRBV19 and J usage is TRBJ2-5; D possibly corresponds to TRBD2 (6 bases). The CDR3 consists of 15 residues. The germline V gene has CDR1 LNHDA and CDR2 SQIVND (reference sequence). Trimming cost V 3 bases and J 11 bases, with 22 bases left between them. In DNA, the CDR3 is TGTGCCAGTAGTATCGCGGGAAGCTCCTACAATGAGCAGTACTTC. Residues: CASSIAGSSYNEQYF. Complete variable domain (other parts from reference TRBV19 and TRBJ2-5): DGGITQSPKYLFRKEGQNVTLSCEQNLNHDAMYWYRQDPGQGLRLIYYSQIVNDFQKGDIAEGYSVSREKKESFPLTVTSAQKNPTAFYLCASSIAGSSYNEQYFGPGTRLLVL.

The rearrangement joins TRBV7-9 to TRBJ1-4, with 8 bases identical to TRBD1. This CDR3 is 15 amino acids long. Germline V gene lookup returns CDR1 SEHNR and CDR2 FQNEAQ (reference sequence). The V and J ends lost 5 bases and 4 bases, in that order; junction bases with no gene match: 6. In nucleotides, the CDR3 is TGTGCCAGCAGCCCACCGGGACAGGTTAATGAAAAACTGTTTTTT. Translation gives CASSPPGQVNEKLFF.